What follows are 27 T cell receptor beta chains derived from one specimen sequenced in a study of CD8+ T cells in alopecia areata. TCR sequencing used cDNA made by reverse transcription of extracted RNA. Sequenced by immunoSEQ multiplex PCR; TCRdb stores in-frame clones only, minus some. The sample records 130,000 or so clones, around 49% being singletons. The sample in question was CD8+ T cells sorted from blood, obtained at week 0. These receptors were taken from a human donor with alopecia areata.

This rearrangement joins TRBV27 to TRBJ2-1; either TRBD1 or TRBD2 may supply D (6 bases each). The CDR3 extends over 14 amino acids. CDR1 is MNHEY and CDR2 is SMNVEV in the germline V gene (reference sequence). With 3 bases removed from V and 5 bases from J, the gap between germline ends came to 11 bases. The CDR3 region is CASSLQEGDNEQFF. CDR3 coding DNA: TGTGCCAGCAGTTTGCAGGAGGGGGACAATGAGCAGTTCTTC.

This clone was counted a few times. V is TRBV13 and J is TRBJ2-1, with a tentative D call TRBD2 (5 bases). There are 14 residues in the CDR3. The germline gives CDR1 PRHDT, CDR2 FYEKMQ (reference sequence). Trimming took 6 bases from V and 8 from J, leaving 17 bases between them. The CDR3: CASRAWDSVDEQFF. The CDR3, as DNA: TGTGCCAGCAGGGCCTGGGATAGCGTCGATGAGCAGTTCTTC.

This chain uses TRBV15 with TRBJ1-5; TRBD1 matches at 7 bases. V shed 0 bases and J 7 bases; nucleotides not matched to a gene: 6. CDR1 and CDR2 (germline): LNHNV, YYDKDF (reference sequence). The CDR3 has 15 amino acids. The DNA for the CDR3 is TGTGCCACCAGCAGAGATCGACAGGGCGGCCAGCCCCAGCATTTT. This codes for CATSRDRQGGQPQHF.

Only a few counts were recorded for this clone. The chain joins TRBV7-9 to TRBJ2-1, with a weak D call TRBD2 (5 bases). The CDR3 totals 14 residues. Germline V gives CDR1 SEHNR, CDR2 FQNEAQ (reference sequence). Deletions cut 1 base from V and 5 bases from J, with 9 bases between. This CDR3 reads CASSLVQTNNEQFF. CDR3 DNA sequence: TGTGCCAGCAGCTTAGTACAGACTAACAATGAGCAGTTCTTC.

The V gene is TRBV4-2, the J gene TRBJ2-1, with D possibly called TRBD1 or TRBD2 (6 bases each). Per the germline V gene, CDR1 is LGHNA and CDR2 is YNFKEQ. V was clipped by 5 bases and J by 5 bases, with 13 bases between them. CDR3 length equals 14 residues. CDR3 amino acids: CASSEGGEHNEQFF. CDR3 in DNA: TGTGCCAGCAGCGAGGGGGGCGAACACAATGAGCAGTTCTTC.

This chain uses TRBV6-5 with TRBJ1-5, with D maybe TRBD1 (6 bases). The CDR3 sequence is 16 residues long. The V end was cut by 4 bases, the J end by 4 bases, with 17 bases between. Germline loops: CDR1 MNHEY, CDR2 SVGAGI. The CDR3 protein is CASSLRDTLGNQPQHF. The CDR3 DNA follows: TGTGCCAGCAGTTTACGGGACACCTTAGGGAATCAGCCCCAGCATTTT.

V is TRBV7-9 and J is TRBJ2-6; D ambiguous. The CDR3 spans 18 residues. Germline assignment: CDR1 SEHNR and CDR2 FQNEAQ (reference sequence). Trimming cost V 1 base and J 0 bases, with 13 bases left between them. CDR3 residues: CASSLEASYNSGANVLTF. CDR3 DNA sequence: TGTGCCAGCAGCTTAGAGGCCAGTTATAACTCTGGGGCCAACGTCCTGACTTTC.

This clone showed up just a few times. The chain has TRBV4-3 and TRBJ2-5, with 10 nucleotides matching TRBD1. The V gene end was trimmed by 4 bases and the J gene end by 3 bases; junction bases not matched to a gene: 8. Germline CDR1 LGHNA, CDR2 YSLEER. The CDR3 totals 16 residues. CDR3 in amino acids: CASSPRQGALEETQYF. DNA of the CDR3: TGCGCCAGCAGCCCCAGACAGGGGGCGTTGGAAGAGACCCAGTACTTC.

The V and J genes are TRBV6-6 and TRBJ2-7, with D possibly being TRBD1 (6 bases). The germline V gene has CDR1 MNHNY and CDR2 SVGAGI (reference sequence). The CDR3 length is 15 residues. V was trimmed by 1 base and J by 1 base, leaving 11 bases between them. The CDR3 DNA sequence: TGTGCCAGCAGTTACTGGCCAGGGGCTTCCTACGAGCAGTACTTC. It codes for CASSYWPGASYEQYF.

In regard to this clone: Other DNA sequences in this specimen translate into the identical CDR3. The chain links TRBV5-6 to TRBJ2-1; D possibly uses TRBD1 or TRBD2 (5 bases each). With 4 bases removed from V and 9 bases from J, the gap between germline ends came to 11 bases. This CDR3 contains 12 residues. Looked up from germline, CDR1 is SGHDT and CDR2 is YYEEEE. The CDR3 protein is CASSPGPGEQFF. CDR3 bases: TGTGCCAGCAGCCCGGGGCCAGGTGAGCAGTTCTTC.

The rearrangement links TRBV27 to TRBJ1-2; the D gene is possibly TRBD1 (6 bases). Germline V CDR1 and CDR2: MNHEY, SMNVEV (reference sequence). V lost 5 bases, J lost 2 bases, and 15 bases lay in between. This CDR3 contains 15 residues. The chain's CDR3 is CASSPSTGRNYGYTF. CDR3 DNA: TGTGCCAGCAGTCCTTCGACAGGACGAAACTATGGCTACACCTTC.

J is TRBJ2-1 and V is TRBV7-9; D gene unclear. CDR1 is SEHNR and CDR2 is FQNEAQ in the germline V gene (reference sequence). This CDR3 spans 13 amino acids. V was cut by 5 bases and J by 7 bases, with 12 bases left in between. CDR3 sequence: CASSQLRVNEQFF. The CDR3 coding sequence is TGTGCCAGCAGCCAACTCCGGGTTAATGAGCAGTTCTTC. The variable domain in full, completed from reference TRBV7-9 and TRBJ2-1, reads DTGVSQNPRHKITKRGQNVTFRCDPISEHNRLYWYRQTLGQGPEFLTYFQNEAQLEKSRLLSDRFSAERPKGSFSTLEIQRTEQGDSAMYLCASSQLRVNEQFFGPGTRLTVL.

The CDR3 spells CASSLNSHKSSNQPQHF. CDR3 DNA sequence: TGTGCCAGCAGCTTGAACAGTCACAAGTCCTCCAATCAGCCCCAGCATTTT. This sequence joins TRBV5-6 and TRBJ1-5; D is unclear. Trimming took 1 base from V and 3 from J, leaving 17 bases between them. The CDR3 runs to 17 residues. CDR1 and CDR2 (germline): SGHDT, YYEEEE.

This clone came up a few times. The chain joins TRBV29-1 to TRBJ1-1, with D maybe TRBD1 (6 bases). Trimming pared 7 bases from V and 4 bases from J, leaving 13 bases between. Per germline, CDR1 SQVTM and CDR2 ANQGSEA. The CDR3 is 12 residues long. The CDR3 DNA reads TGCAGCGCCCTTGGCAGGGGCACTGAAGCTTTCTTT. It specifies CSALGRGTEAFF.

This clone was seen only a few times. CDR3 protein: CASSVRGISYEQYF. The CDR3 nucleotides are TGCGCCAGCAGCGTGCGGGGCATCTCCTACGAGCAGTACTTC. This chain uses TRBV4-3 with TRBJ2-7; weak D call: TRBD2 (6 bases). V gave up 5 bases and J gave up 0 bases, with 11 bases separating them. The CDR3 extends over 14 amino acids. Germline values: CDR1 LGHNA, CDR2 YSLEER.

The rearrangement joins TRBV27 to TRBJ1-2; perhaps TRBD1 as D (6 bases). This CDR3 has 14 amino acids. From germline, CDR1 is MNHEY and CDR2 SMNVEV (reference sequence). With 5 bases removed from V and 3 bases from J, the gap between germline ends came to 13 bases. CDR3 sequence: CASSPRQDDYGYTF. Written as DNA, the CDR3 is TGTGCCAGCAGTCCCCGACAGGATGACTATGGCTACACCTTC.

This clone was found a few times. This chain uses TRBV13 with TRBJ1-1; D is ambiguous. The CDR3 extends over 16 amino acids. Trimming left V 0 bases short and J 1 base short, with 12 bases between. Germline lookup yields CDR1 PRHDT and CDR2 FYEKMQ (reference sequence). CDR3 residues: CASSLGPAGRNTEAFF. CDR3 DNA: TGTGCCAGCAGCTTAGGCCCCGCGGGGAGGAACACTGAAGCTTTCTTT.

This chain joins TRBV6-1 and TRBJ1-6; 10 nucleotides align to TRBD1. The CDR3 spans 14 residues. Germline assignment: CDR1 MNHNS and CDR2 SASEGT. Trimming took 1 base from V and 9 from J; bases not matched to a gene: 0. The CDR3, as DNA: TGTGCCAGCAGTGAAGGACAGGGGGCTTCACCCCTCCACTTT. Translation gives CASSEGQGASPLHF.

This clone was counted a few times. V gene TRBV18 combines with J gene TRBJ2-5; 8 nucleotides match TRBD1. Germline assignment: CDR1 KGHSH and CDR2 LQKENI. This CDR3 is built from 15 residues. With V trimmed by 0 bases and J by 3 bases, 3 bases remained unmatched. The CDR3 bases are TGTGCCAGCTCACCACCTTCGACAGGGGAAGAGACCCAGTACTTC. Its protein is CASSPPSTGEETQYF.

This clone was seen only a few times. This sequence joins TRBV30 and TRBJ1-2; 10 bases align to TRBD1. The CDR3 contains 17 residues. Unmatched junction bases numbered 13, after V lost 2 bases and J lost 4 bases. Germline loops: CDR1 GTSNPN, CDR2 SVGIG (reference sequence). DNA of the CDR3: TGTGCCTGGAGTCTGGGACAGGGGATAAGCTTGACCTATGGCTACACCTTC. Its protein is CAWSLGQGISLTYGYTF.

The CDR3 DNA reads as TGTGCCTGGAGAGGCACCTACGAGCAGTACTTC. Translation gives CAWRGTYEQYF. The J gene is TRBJ2-7, the V gene TRBV30; D is unresolved. CDR1 and CDR2 (germline): GTSNPN, SVGIG (reference sequence). The length of the CDR3 is 11 residues. Trimming took off 3 bases at V and 2 bases at J, with 5 bases between the two ends.

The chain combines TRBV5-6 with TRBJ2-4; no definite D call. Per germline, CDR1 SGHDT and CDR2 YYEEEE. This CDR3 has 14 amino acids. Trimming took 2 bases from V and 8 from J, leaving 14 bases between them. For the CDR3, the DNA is TGTGCCAGCAGCTTAATTGACGGTGAGGACATTCAGTACTTC. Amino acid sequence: CASSLIDGEDIQYF. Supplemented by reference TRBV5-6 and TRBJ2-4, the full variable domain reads DAGVTQSPTHLIKTRGQQVTLRCSPKSGHDTVSWYQQALGQGPQFIFQYYEEEERQRGNFPDRFSGHQFPNYSSELNVNALLLGDSALYLCASSLIDGEDIQYFGAGTRLSVL.

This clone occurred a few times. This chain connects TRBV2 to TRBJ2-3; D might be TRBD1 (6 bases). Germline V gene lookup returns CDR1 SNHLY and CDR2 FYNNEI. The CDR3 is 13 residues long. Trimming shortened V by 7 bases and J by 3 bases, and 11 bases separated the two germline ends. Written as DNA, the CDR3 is TGTGCCAGCAATGGACAGTTGACAGATACGCAGTATTTT. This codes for CASNGQLTDTQYF.

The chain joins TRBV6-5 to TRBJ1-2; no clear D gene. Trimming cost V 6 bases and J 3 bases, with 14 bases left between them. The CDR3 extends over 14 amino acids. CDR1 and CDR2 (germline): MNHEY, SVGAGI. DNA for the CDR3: TGTGCCAGCAGCATTACCCCGGGTGACTATGGCTACACCTTC. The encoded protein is CASSITPGDYGYTF.

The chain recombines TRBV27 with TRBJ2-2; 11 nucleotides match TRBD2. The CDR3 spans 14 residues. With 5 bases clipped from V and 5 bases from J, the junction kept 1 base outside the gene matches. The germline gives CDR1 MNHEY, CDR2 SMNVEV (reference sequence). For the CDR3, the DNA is TGTGCCAGCAGTGTAGCGGGGGGGACCGGGGAGCTGTTTTTT. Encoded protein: CASSVAGGTGELFF.

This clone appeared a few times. CDR3 DNA: TGCAGCGTTGACGCGGGGAGCTACAATGAGCAGTTCTTC. Translated, it gives CSVDAGSYNEQFF. The rearrangement joins TRBV29-1 to TRBJ2-1, with D perhaps matching TRBD2 (6 bases). The germline V and J ends were trimmed by 3 bases and 3 bases, with 9 bases remaining between them. CDR3 length equals 13 residues. CDR1 is SQVTM, CDR2 ANQGSEA, per germline.

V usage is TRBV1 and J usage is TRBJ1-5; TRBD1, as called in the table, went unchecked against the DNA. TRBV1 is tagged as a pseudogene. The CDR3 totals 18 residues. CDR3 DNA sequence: TGCACCAGCAGCCAAGATAGAGAGGGGGCCTGTAGCAATCAGCCCCAGCATTTT. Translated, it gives CTSSQDREGACSNQPQHF.